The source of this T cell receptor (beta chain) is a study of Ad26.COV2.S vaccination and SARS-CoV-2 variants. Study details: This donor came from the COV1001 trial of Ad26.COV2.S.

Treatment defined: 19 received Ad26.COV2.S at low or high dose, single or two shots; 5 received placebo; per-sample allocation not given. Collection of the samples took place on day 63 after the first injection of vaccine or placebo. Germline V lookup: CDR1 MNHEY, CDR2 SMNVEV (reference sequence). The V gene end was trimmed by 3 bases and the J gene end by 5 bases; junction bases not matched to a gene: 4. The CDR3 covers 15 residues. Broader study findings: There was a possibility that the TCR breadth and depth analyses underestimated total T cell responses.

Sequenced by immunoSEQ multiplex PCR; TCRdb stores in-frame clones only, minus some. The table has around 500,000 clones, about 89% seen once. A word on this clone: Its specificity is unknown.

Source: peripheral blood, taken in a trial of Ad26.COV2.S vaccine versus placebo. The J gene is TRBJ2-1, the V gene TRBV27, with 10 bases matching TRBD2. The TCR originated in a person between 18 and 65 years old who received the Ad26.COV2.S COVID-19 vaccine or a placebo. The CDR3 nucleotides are TGTGCCAGCAGTTTCGTAGCGGGAGGCCACAATGAGCAGTTCTTC. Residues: CASSFVAGGHNEQFF.